Described below is a single TCR beta chain sequence and its context. The specificity of this receptor is unknown. The input lacks base qualities; no much larger clone sits a single base away. The germline V gene sets CDR1 to SGHDN and CDR2 to FVKESK. Spanning cysteine to phenylalanine, the CDR3 consists of 17 amino acids. Only the CDR3 portion is preserved as DNA: 51 bases, with reading frame beginning at the first base. Trimming removed 1 base from V and 8 bases from J, leaving 23 bases between the germline ends. These data originate in a study of cytomegalovirus exposure and HLA in healthy donors (dated by TCRdb to 2016 to 2017). The study in broad terms: An earlier analysis of fewer than 750 of the donors reported approximately 260 Gb of sequence data and 90 million to 120 million unique TCR beta sequences obtained from about 170 million T cells. About 280 gigabases of sequencing data and 70 million to 100 million unique TCR sequences made up an early release that covered approximately 650 HLA-typed donors. Among the roughly 400 genotyped donors, approximately 77% belonged to the genetic ancestry cluster associated with self-reported Caucasian donors. The study aimed to test whether signatures of past pathogen exposure could be identified by cataloging public T cell receptors. The study used immunosequencing to profile the T cell repertoires of approximately 640 subjects and linked those repertoires to cytomegalovirus serostatus. Besides the first cohort of around 670 subjects, a separate validation cohort made up of some 110 different subjects was used. To predict cytomegalovirus infection status, the study combined high-throughput TCR immunosequencing, statistical association of individual TCRs with disease status, and machine learning. In a later analysis, previously published TCR beta repertoires from fewer than 750 donors were re-analyzed and high-resolution HLA genotyping was added so that TCR occurrence patterns could be studied. The later analysis used no new phenotypic data to find candidate immune exposures, relying instead on TCR beta sequences and their occurrence across donors. To decide whether each TCR beta V gene segment behaved as functional or pseudogenic, an earlier analysis of nearly 600 of the donors relied on high-throughput TCR beta sequencing. Donor age, sex, ethnicity and CMV serostatus were compiled alongside the repertoire data. A later genetic analysis took genome-wide SNP genotypes for 398 of the 666 donors and used that subset as a discovery cohort. Every discovery cohort repertoire had been produced on one sequencing platform. Class I and class II HLA loci were covered by the typing at four-digit resolution. Typing coverage differed by locus: A, B, C, DRB1 and DQB1 were typed in about 620-630 donors, DQA1 in about 550, DPA1 in approximately 610, and DPB1 in just under 490. A handful of DR-DQ haplotypes were handled as single units for association and clustering because linkage in the cohort was strong. Across approximately 400 genotyped donors of the cohort, an average of about 240,000 unique TCR beta nucleotide sequences per donor were sequenced, and roughly 17% of those sequences were non-productive. The paper's findings and limits, for the study overall: In vitro tests confirmed that a few of the cytomegalovirus-associated TCR beta chains recognize cytomegalovirus antigens. In an earlier analysis of approximately 600 of the donors, most TCR beta V segments were observed in productive rearrangements about 87% or about 30% of the time, broadly matching IMGT annotations. A further reported finding was that TCR beta sequences accurately predicted the HLA-A and HLA-B alleles for most subjects in the first cohort. In the study, around 160 TCR beta chains were listed as associated with cytomegalovirus. A later analysis found that most CMV-associated TCR beta chains appeared HLA-restricted, with HLA associations seemingly driven largely by CMV exposure. The only immune exposure information available for the cohort was CMV serostatus. Several of the top co-occurrence clusters appeared to be linked to parvovirus B19, influenza, CMV and Epstein-Barr virus, according to a later analysis. A later genetic analysis reported fewer N-insertions in productive TCRs among donors in an Asian-associated ancestry cluster than the roughly 670-donor mean. According to the authors, the approach could potentially be generalized to other disease states and immunological phenotypes. Most TCR sequences were observed very rarely across donors, whereas some public TCRs were present in many individuals. Because HLA typing was unavailable for some donors at each locus, only the typed subset was used in association tests. Correlated functional status among segregating V segments might reflect linkage disequilibrium, but an unknown experimental factor could not be ruled out. At a false discovery rate of 0.05, a later analysis linked under 20,000 TCR beta sequences to specific HLA alleles. In a later genetic analysis, a missense DCLRE1C variant was associated with V-gene and J-gene trimming of TCR beta chains, and the association was replicated in an independent cohort. Only TCR beta chains were sequenced in this cohort, and the absence of alpha or paired-chain data limited detectable features. Because counts were too low, roughly 17 rarely observed V segments, including chromosome 9 orphons, were left out of the earlier analysis of 587 of the donors. A group of highly shared sequence variants was considered likely to be a technical artifact of the sequencing pipeline. Presence/absence analyses assumed roughly uniform sequencing depth across donors, an assumption that may not hold. Cytomegalovirus status was reported to be diagnosed by the classifier with high specificity and sensitivity in both the original and validation cohorts. Some IMGT-functional V segments, including TRBV6-2 and TRBV6-3, could not be told apart with the 87-base-pair reads, so those segments were excluded. A later analysis found that HLA-associated TCR beta chains were more clonally expanded and had lower generation probabilities than equally common non-associated chains. When HLA alleles, especially DR and DQ, strongly co-occurred, attributing TCR associations to individual alleles was difficult. According to a later analysis, TCR association rates differed among HLA loci, with DRB1 alleles showing the most associated TCRs and HLA-C alleles showing the fewest.

The protocol used for the library was the immunoSEQ multiplex PCR assay. For the multiplex PCR, a mixture combining 60 forward primers for TCR Vbeta segments and 13 reverse primers for TCR Jbeta segments was used. The CDR3 region of rearranged TCR beta genes was amplified from genomic DNA with a multiplex PCR assay. Amplified TCR beta libraries were sequenced as 87-base-pair reads on the Illumina HiSeq System. The original methods were these. A later analysis counted approximately 74 million unique TCR beta chains across the 550 to 750 repertoires, and 10 million to 12 million of these chains were shared by at least two donors. To remove PCR and sequencing errors, raw reads were error-corrected and collapsed into unique sequences using a nearest-neighbor algorithm that merged closely related sequences. Alignment of CDR3 sequences to IMGT reference sequences was used to assign V, D and J gene segments. For a sequence to be retained, a match of at least six nucleotides was required to both a V gene segment and a J gene segment. A rearrangement was called productive if the CDR3 had no stop codons and remained in frame with V and J, and every other rearrangement was called non-productive. Following IMGT convention, CDR3 was defined as the stretch from the second conserved V-encoded cysteine up to the conserved J-encoded phenylalanine. The earlier analysis of some 580 of the donors excluded any sequence lacking an unambiguous match to a single V gene segment. An earlier analysis of 587 of the donors classified V segments as functional when productive rearrangements were above 56.7% and as segregating when the standard deviation between donors was above 5%. A statistical classification framework was built for diagnosing cytomegalovirus status from the catalog of TCR beta chain sequences. In a later analysis, TCR nucleotide sequences were compared against IMGT/GENE-DB human TR gene sequences so that V and J genes could be assigned. A later analysis assigned CDR3 sequences and most-parsimonious VDJ recombination scenarios with the TCRdist pipeline. In a later analysis, each TCR beta chain was defined by its CDR3 amino acid sequence together with its V-gene family, and reads lacking a unique V-gene family were excluded. To address suspected cross-contamination and a sequencing artifact, a later analysis removed 550 to 750 highly shared, low-generation-probability nucleotide sequences. A later analysis calculated a clonal expansion index for each public chain from normalized within-repertoire ranks of inferred template counts. In a later analysis, generation probabilities were computed with a VDJ recombination model fitted to out-of-frame rearrangements, and the resulting probabilities were checked against IGoR. Hypergeometric tests were used in a later analysis to score TCR-TCR, TCR-HLA and TCR-CMV co-occurrence, with a repertoire-size bias correction applied to the TCR pairs. A later analysis estimated false discovery rates by permuting HLA or CMV assignments 20 times. A later analysis grouped co-occurring TCRs with DBSCAN, adding TCRdist sequence similarity when clustering within HLA-allele-positive subsets. Co-occurrence clustering excluded repertoires with fewer than 30,000 or more than 120,000 public chains, plus five with anomalous nucleotide sharing. TCRdb provides this immuneACCESS table in a form limited to in-frame rearrangements. Some clones are lacking; in checked studies, under half of them reflect an unresolved V gene, and why the rest are absent is not known. The V and J calls and clone size come from that table; D and trimming were worked out from the DNA. The sample table shows some 110,000 clones, and 66% are seen once. The top ten clones comprise approximately 1.4% of the sample.

The cohort comprised approximately 700 healthy bone marrow donors. All cohort members were sampled while nominally healthy, although unrecorded immune exposures were likely present. The donor was CMV seronegative and was included in the group of a few hundred seronegative cohort members. Every donor gave a peripheral blood sample, and the peripheral blood mononuclear cells from that sample were used for TCR beta sequencing. Genomic DNA was extracted from the blood cell samples with the Qiagen DNeasy Blood Extraction Kit. This TCR was recovered from a man between 18 and 35 years old in good health and CMV-seronegative. The chain was built from TRBV14 and TRBJ1-2; matching of 6 bases hints at TRBD1 as the D gene. Sample: PBMCs. The sequenced DNA: TGTGCCAGCAGCCAAGGTGGAGGCAACAGGGTCGGCGGCGGCTACACCTTC. Translated, this is CASSQGGGNRVGGGYTF.